The clone carrying this T cell receptor beta chain was detected only a few times. Germline V gene data show CDR1 as DFQATT and CDR2 as SNEGSKA (reference sequence). V lost 3 bases to trimming and J lost 2 bases, with 26 bases between them. The CDR3 covers 19 residues. Researchers took RNA transcripts and amplified the TCR beta CDR3 regions from them. TCR CDR3 underwent first-round RT-PCR with the HTBI primer set. In TCRdb, the multiplex PCR reads were re-called with MiXCR into one record per CDR3 protein. The sample has 500,000 or so distinct CDR3 sequences, around 15% seen once; the top ten hold approximately 30%. This specimen belongs to a study of T cells in Graves' hyperthyroidism and ophthalmopathy.

The source material was blood. This clonotype originated in a young woman with Graves' ophthalmopathy. The chain links TRBV20-1 to TRBJ1-3; D possibly corresponds to TRBD1 (5 bases). The CDR3 protein is CSARDPLGAGLRTGNTIYF. CDR3 DNA sequence: TGCAGTGCTAGGGACCCCCTTGGGGCAGGGCTACGTACTGGAAACACCATATATTTT.